The 10 T cell receptor beta chains below were found in one sample sequenced in a study of T cell responses to AZD1222 COVID-19 vaccine. The repertoire was sequenced with immunoSEQ multiplex PCR; TCRdb's copy has only in-frame clones and lacks some. The repertoire holds about 160,000 clones, around 89% seen once, with 6.5% to 7% in the top ten. The specimen comprised peripheral blood, sampled on day 0 of AZD1222 vaccination. These TCRs come from an adult in good health.

This chain uses TRBV18 with TRBJ2-1; D remains ambiguous. With 4 bases removed from V and 6 bases from J, the gap between germline ends came to 10 bases. The CDR3 sequence is 13 residues long. Germline CDR1 reads KGHSH; CDR2 reads LQKENI. For the CDR3, the DNA is TGTGCCAGCTCACAAGCCGGGCTCAATGAGCAGTTCTTC. It is translated as CASSQAGLNEQFF.

V usage is TRBV5-1 and J usage is TRBJ1-5, with D possibly matching TRBD1 (5 bases). Germline values: CDR1 SGHRS, CDR2 YFSETQ. CDR3 length equals 16 residues. The V end was cut by 0 bases, the J end by 3 bases, with 13 bases between. This CDR3 reads CASSLDPGTNNQPQHF. CDR3 DNA sequence: TGCGCCAGCAGCTTGGACCCCGGGACCAACAATCAGCCCCAGCATTTT.

This sequence joins TRBV20-1 and TRBJ2-3, with 8 bases fitting TRBD2. The CDR3 loop spans 14 amino acids. CDR1 DFQATT and CDR2 SNEGSKA come from the germline V gene (reference sequence). The V gene end was trimmed by 3 bases and the J gene end by 6 bases; junction bases not matched to a gene: 8. CDR3 nucleotide sequence: TGCAGTGCTAGTTGGTTCCGGGAGGGGGATACGCAGTATTTT. Translating gives CSASWFREGDTQYF.

The chain joins TRBV6-2 or TRBV6-3 to TRBJ2-1, with 10 bases that match TRBD2. The germline V gene has CDR1 MNHEY and CDR2 SVGEGT. The CDR3 contains 16 residues. J was trimmed by 7 bases and V by 4 bases; bases with no gene match: 10. The CDR3 DNA reads as TGTGCCAGCAGTTTCGTTAGCGGGGGGCTTAGGAATGAGCAGTTCTTC. This gives the protein CASSFVSGGLRNEQFF.

For the CDR3, the DNA is TGTGCCAGCAGTGAAGAGGTCCAATCCGAGCAGTACGTC. The encoded protein is CASSEEVQSEQYV. The rearrangement uses TRBV6-1 and TRBJ2-7; D is unresolved. CDR1 MNHNS and CDR2 SASEGT come from the germline V gene. V lost 1 base to trimming and J lost 6 bases, with 10 bases between them. This CDR3 spans 13 amino acids.

The chain is built from TRBV7-2 and TRBJ2-7; D not certain. The germline V and J ends were trimmed by 3 bases and 3 bases, with 12 bases remaining between them. CDR1 and CDR2 (germline): SGHTA, FQGNSA. The CDR3 covers 14 residues. The chain's CDR3 is CASSFGTLYYEQYF. The CDR3 nucleotides read TGTGCCAGCAGCTTTGGCACTTTATACTACGAGCAGTACTTC. The variable domain in full, with the rest retrieved from reference TRBV7-2 and TRBJ2-7, is GAGVSQSPSNKVTEKGKDVELRCDPISGHTALYWYRQSLGQGLEFLIYFQGNSAPDKSGLPSDRFSAERTGGSVSTLTIQRTQQEDSAVYLCASSFGTLYYEQYFGPGTRLTVT.

In this sample, this clone turned up once. This sequence joins TRBV30 and TRBJ1-5; D is unresolved. V lost 2 bases and J 2 bases, leaving 7 bases between the germline ends. Germline CDR1 is GTSNPN and CDR2 is SVGIG (reference sequence). The length of the CDR3 is 13 residues. The DNA for the CDR3 is TGTGCCTGGAGTAGTGGGGGCAATCAGCCCCAGCATTTT. Translation: CAWSSGGNQPQHF.

The chain links TRBV30 to TRBJ1-1; D not certain. V dropped 2 bases and J dropped 3 bases, with 13 bases sitting between them. The CDR3 has 14 residues. CDR1 and CDR2 (germline): GTSNPN, SVGIG (reference sequence). The CDR3, as DNA: TGTGCCTGGAGTCATATAAGTGGGTACACTGAAGCTTTCTTT. Protein: CAWSHISGYTEAFF.

The CDR3 region is CASSDAKRNTEAFF. In DNA form, the CDR3 reads TGTGCCAGCAGCGACGCAAAAAGGAACACTGAAGCTTTCTTT. The J gene is TRBJ1-1, the V gene TRBV5-4, with unresolved D. Between the trimmed V and J ends, which lost 4 bases and 1 base, there was a span of 11 bases. There are 14 residues in the CDR3. Germline loops: CDR1 SGHNT, CDR2 YYREEE (reference sequence).

The J gene is TRBJ1-6, the V gene TRBV5-4, with 7 bases that match TRBD1. The CDR3 contains 15 residues. V was clipped by 0 bases and J by 8 bases; unmatched bases: 5. Germline CDR1 and CDR2: SGHNT and YYREEE (reference sequence). The CDR3 sequence: CASSLGGGGDSPLHF. CDR3 sequence (DNA): TGTGCCAGCAGCTTGGGAGGGGGCGGCGATTCACCCCTCCACTTT.